These T cell receptor beta chains were read from a single sample in a study of shared clonotypes between healthy human individuals. Only in-frame clones appear in the TCRdb table, and some are missing; sequencing was by immunoSEQ multiplex PCR. The sample carries roughly 2.1 million clones, 85% to 95% recorded once. The specimen sequenced was naive CD8+ T cells from PBMCs. The receptors originated from a man aged 18 to 29 in good health. Some clones in this sample may be carry-over from other donors' samples. Each CDR3 is given with its conserved first and last residue. D genes are given only for firm matches. The listing skips clone size in some rows; elsewhere it reads once, few, many or a size class.

V gene	clone size	J gene	D gene	CDR3 DNA	CDR3 protein
TRBV7-8	few	TRBJ2-7	TRBD2	TGTGCCAGCAGCTTACTAGCGGGAGGCTACGAGCAGTACTTC	CASSLLAGGYEQYF
TRBV2	-	TRBJ2-5	TRBD2	TGTGCCAGCAGTGACACCATAGCGGGAGTGGAGACCCAGTACTTC	CASSDTIAGVETQYF
TRBV27	-	TRBJ1-5	-	TGTGCCAGCAGTTTATCGGCTGGACCCAATCAGCCCCAGCATTTT	CASSLSAGPNQPQHF
TRBV5-1	-	TRBJ1-1	-	TGCGCCAGCAGCTTGAATTTTGAGGGAATTAACACTGAAGCTTTCTTT	CASSLNFEGINTEAFF
TRBV29-1	-	TRBJ2-5	TRBD1	TGCAGCGTTGAAGAGGGGACAGTCCAAGAGACCCAGTACTTC	CSVEEGTVQETQYF
TRBV18	-	TRBJ1-2	TRBD1	TGTGCCAGCTCTCCGACAGGGAGTAGCGGGGCTAACTATGGCTACACCTTC	CASSPTGSSGANYGYTF
TRBV27	-	TRBJ2-7	TRBD1	TGTGCCAGCAGTTTAGGTGGGACAGGGTACTACGAGCAGTACTTC	CASSLGGTGYYEQYF
TRBV25-1	-	TRBJ2-5	TRBD2	TGTGCCAGCAGTGAACGGGGACTAGCGGGAGGGGGCCAAGAGACCCAGTACTTC	CASSERGLAGGGQETQYF
TRBV7-6	-	TRBJ2-1	TRBD2	TGTGCCAGCAGCTTAGCGAAGCGACTAGCGGGAGGAAGCAATGAGCAGTTCTTC	CASSLAKRLAGGSNEQFF
TRBV6-1	-	TRBJ2-3	-	TGTGCCAGCAGTGAATCGAAGGGACGGCGCGCCGATACGCAGTATTTT	CASSESKGRRADTQYF
TRBV28	-	TRBJ2-7	-	TGTGCCAGCAGTTTGTTTGAGGGGAAGGACGAGCAGTACTTC	CASSLFEGKDEQYF
TRBV7-9	few	TRBJ1-1	-	TGTGCCAGCAGCTTATTAGCAGGACCGAACACTGAAGCTTTCTTT	CASSLLAGPNTEAFF
TRBV7-9	-	TRBJ2-7	-	TGTGCCAGCAGCTCATTAACGGACTACGAGCAGTACTTC	CASSSLTDYEQYF
TRBV6-5	-	TRBJ1-1	-	TGTGCCAGCAGTTATGGGGGCACTGAAGCTTTCTTT	CASSYGGTEAFF
TRBV9	-	TRBJ2-5	TRBD1	TGTGCCAGCAGCGTATCTCCAACAGGGGCTTACCAAGAGACCCAGTACTTC	CASSVSPTGAYQETQYF
TRBV18	-	TRBJ1-4	-	TGTGCCAGCTCACCACCGGGGCAGGGGCCTAATGAAAAACTGTTTTTT	CASSPPGQGPNEKLFF
TRBV2	-	TRBJ2-2	-	TGTGCCAGCGGAGGGACGGCGAACACCGGGGAGCTGTTTTTT	CASGGTANTGELFF
TRBV6-1	once	TRBJ2-7	-	TGTGCCAGCAGTGAATCCCTTTTCCAGGGAACCTACGAGCAGTACTTC	CASSESLFQGTYEQYF
TRBV5-1	-	TRBJ2-7	-	TGCGCCAGCAGCTTGCGTTCCGGCTACGAGCAGTACTTC	CASSLRSGYEQYF
TRBV4-3	-	TRBJ2-3	-	TGCGCCAGCAGCCAAGGGTCACGGGACACAGCTAAAGATACGCAGTATTTT	CASSQGSRDTAKDTQYF
TRBV4-3	-	TRBJ2-7	-	TGCGCCAGCAGCCGTTCTCGGCGGGACATCTACGAGCAGTACTTC	CASSRSRRDIYEQYF
TRBV11-2	-	TRBJ1-1	-	TGTGCCAGCAGTCGTATGAACACTGAAGCTTTCTTT	CASSRMNTEAFF
TRBV27	-	TRBJ2-1	-	TGTGCCAGCAGTTTAGGGTGGGGAAGCTCCTACAATGAGCAGTTCTTC	CASSLGWGSSYNEQFF
TRBV6-1	-	TRBJ2-7	-	TGTGCCAGCAATCGACAGACTTTAATTTACGAGCAGTACTTC	CASNRQTLIYEQYF
TRBV7-9	-	TRBJ2-6	-	TGTGCCAGCAGCCCCGGACCGAACTCTGGGGCCAACGTCCTGACTTTC	CASSPGPNSGANVLTF
TRBV12-5	-	TRBJ2-2	TRBD1	TGTGCTAGTGGTCGAGGGCTGGGACAGGGTGATCCCCGGGAGCTGTTTTTT	CASGRGLGQGDPRELFF